Listed here are 17 T cell receptor beta chains from one sample, sequenced in a study of blood T cell repertoires in COVID-19. Generated by immunoSEQ multiplex PCR, the TCRdb table keeps only in-frame clones and is missing some. The sample holds 150,000 to 160,000 clones, 75% to 85% seen once. The specimen was peripheral blood. These TCRs come from a man in his fifties or sixties with acute or convalescent COVID-19.

The V and J genes are TRBV5-1 and TRBJ2-1, with a possible D match to TRBD2 (6 bases). This CDR3 region has 15 residues. CDR1 and CDR2 (germline): SGHRS, YFSETQ. Trimming took 1 base from V and 7 from J, leaving 15 bases between them. CDR3: CASSLSAGWGNEQFF. The CDR3 DNA reads TGCGCCAGCAGCTTGTCTGCGGGATGGGGGAATGAGCAGTTCTTC.

As to this clone: In the same sample, other DNA sequences code for this CDR3. V usage is TRBV7-2 and J usage is TRBJ1-1; D may be TRBD1 (5 bases). There are 15 residues in the CDR3. The V end was cut by 1 base, the J end by 1 base, with 10 bases between. Germline CDR1 reads SGHTA; CDR2 reads FQGNSA. The CDR3 DNA sequence: TGTGCCAGCAGCTTAGTAGGGGCCGGGAACACTGAAGCTTTCTTT. Translating gives CASSLVGAGNTEAFF.

The chain joins TRBV15 to TRBJ1-2; weak D call: TRBD1 (5 bases). Per germline, CDR1 LNHNV and CDR2 YYDKDF (reference sequence). This CDR3 is built from 13 residues. V was clipped by 6 bases and J by 4 bases, with 12 bases between them. The CDR3 DNA sequence: TGTGCCACCAGTCCCGGACATGCCTATGGCTACACCTTC. Amino acids: CATSPGHAYGYTF.

The chain joins TRBV7-8 to TRBJ2-7, with a tentative D call TRBD1 (6 bases). In germline, CDR1 is SGHVS, CDR2 FQNEAQ. CDR3 length: 14 residues. V was cut by 4 bases and J by 2 bases, with 12 bases left in between. CDR3: CASSSPGQTYEQYF. The CDR3 region has the DNA TGTGCCAGCAGCTCCCCAGGACAGACCTACGAGCAGTACTTC.

The CDR3 loop is CASSGWGGPQETQYF. In DNA form, the CDR3 reads TGTGCCAGCAGCGGCTGGGGGGGGCCTCAAGAGACCCAGTACTTC. This chain connects TRBV9 to TRBJ2-5; TRBD2 is a possible D gene (7 bases). Trimming removed 3 bases at V and 2 bases at J, with 14 bases between. This CDR3 spans 15 amino acids. Germline CDR1 and CDR2: SGDLS and YYNGEE.

The gene calls are TRBV27 and TRBJ1-6; D call uncertain. V dropped 3 bases and J dropped 2 bases, with 8 bases sitting between them. The length of the CDR3 is 15 residues. Germline values: CDR1 MNHEY, CDR2 SMNVEV (reference sequence). The CDR3 here is CASSFRVAYNSPLHF. CDR3 in DNA: TGTGCCAGCAGTTTCCGGGTGGCCTATAATTCACCCCTCCACTTT.

The chain recombines TRBV24-1 with TRBJ2-2; 12 bases map to TRBD2. The CDR3 loop spans 17 amino acids. Germline V gene lookup returns CDR1 KGHDR and CDR2 SFDVKD. Unmatched junction bases numbered 5, after V lost 4 bases and J lost 3 bases. In DNA form, the CDR3 reads TGTGCCACCAGTGACCCCGGACTAGCGGGATACACCGGGGAGCTGTTTTTT. Amino acids: CATSDPGLAGYTGELFF.

Only a few counts were recorded for this clone. The CDR3 DNA reads TGTGCCAGCAGTTTATGGGCCCAGGCCGGCCCTGGCTACACCTTC. Protein: CASSLWAQAGPGYTF. This chain connects TRBV28 to TRBJ1-2, with no clear D. CDR3 length equals 15 residues. V was pared by 0 bases and J by 7 bases, with 15 bases between. Germline CDR1 and CDR2: MDHEN and SYDVKM.

This clone is a singleton in its sample. This chain links TRBV6-6 with TRBJ2-5; TRBD2 aligns across 8 bases. Germline V lookup: CDR1 MNHNY, CDR2 SVGAGI (reference sequence). This CDR3 is 15 amino acids long. The trim removed 6 bases at V and 3 bases at J, leaving 9 bases unmatched. The CDR3 loop reads CASSTGGGGKETQYF. CDR3 bases: TGTGCCAGCAGCACGGGCGGCGGGGGGAAAGAGACCCAGTACTTC.

The chain joins TRBV7-9 to TRBJ2-7; TRBD1 aligns across 10 bases. Germline V CDR1 and CDR2: SEHNR, FQNEAQ (reference sequence). This CDR3 has 15 residues. Trimming cost V 0 bases and J 5 bases; bases outside gene matches: 4. This CDR3 is CASSLAGGQGNEQYF. In DNA form, the CDR3 reads TGTGCCAGCAGCTTAGCGGGGGGACAGGGGAACGAGCAGTACTTC.

Comments on this clone: Different DNA sequences within this sample yield the same CDR3. The CDR3 reads CAIGLAGANEQFF. The DNA of the CDR3 is TGTGCCATCGGACTAGCAGGGGCCAATGAGCAGTTCTTC. The J gene is TRBJ2-1, the V gene TRBV10-3, with 8 bases aligning to TRBD2. Unmatched junction bases numbered 6, after V lost 8 bases and J lost 6 bases. This CDR3 contains 13 residues. Germline V gives CDR1 ENHRY, CDR2 SYGVKD.

This clone appeared a single time. The V gene is TRBV9, the J gene TRBJ2-5; no clear D gene. V was clipped by 0 bases and J by 4 bases, with 7 bases between them. The CDR3 totals 13 residues. The V gene's germline CDR1 is SGDLS and CDR2 YYNGEE. The CDR3 is CASSVGGPETQYF. The CDR3 DNA is TGTGCCAGCAGCGTAGGCGGTCCAGAGACCCAGTACTTC.

CDR3 protein: CASTYPERGATELFF. The CDR3 DNA follows: TGTGCCAGCACCTACCCCGAGCGGGGGGCGACAGAGCTGTTTTTT. The J gene is TRBJ2-2, the V gene TRBV6-6; TRBD2 aligns across 9 bases. CDR1 and CDR2 (germline): MNHNY, SVGAGI (reference sequence). The J segment lost 11 bases and the V segment lost 7 bases, leaving 14 bases of the junction unmatched. The CDR3 is 15 amino acids.

The rearrangement joins TRBV5-5 to TRBJ1-2; D possibly corresponds to TRBD1 (6 bases). The V and J ends lost 3 bases and 4 bases respectively, with 16 bases between them. There are 15 residues in the CDR3. CDR1 and CDR2 from the germline V gene are SGHKS and YYEKEE (reference sequence). In DNA form, the CDR3 reads TGTGCCAGCAGCTCCTGGGCCTCCAGGGGCTATGGCTACACCTTC. This encodes CASSSWASRGYGYTF. Variable domain in full (rest from reference TRBV5-5 and TRBJ1-2): DAGVTQSPTHLIKTRGQQVTLRCSPISGHKSVSWYQQVLGQGPQFIFQYYEKEERGRGNFPDRFSARQFPNYSSELNVNALLLGDSALYLCASSSWASRGYGYTFGSGTRLTVV.

The chain is built from TRBV28 and TRBJ1-4; tentative D call: TRBD1 (5 bases). The CDR3 consists of 16 residues. V was cut by 5 bases and J by 6 bases, with 19 bases left in between. Germline values: CDR1 MDHEN, CDR2 SYDVKM. CDR3 sequence reads: CASSPLGGLSYEKLFF. CDR3 sequence (DNA): TGTGCCAGCAGTCCGCTCGGGGGTCTGTCCTATGAAAAACTGTTTTTT.

Here the CDR3 reads CASSVVELGTGELFF. DNA of the CDR3: TGTGCCAGCAGCGTAGTCGAACTTGGCACCGGGGAGCTGTTTTTT. This rearrangement joins TRBV9 to TRBJ2-2, with D unresolved. The CDR3 has 15 amino acids. Germline assignment: CDR1 SGDLS and CDR2 YYNGEE. The germline V and J ends were trimmed by 0 bases and 4 bases, with 10 bases remaining between them.

This clone has more than one count but fewer than ten. In DNA, the CDR3 is TGCGCCAGCAGCTCGGGACGGGGGGGCACCGGGGAGCTGTTTTTT. Translated, it gives CASSSGRGGTGELFF. The chain is built from TRBV4-1 and TRBJ2-2, with TRBD2 matching over 8 bases. V shed 5 bases, J shed 4 bases, and the junction held 6 bases outside the gene matches. CDR3 length equals 15 residues. The V gene's germline CDR1 is MGHRA and CDR2 YSYEKL.